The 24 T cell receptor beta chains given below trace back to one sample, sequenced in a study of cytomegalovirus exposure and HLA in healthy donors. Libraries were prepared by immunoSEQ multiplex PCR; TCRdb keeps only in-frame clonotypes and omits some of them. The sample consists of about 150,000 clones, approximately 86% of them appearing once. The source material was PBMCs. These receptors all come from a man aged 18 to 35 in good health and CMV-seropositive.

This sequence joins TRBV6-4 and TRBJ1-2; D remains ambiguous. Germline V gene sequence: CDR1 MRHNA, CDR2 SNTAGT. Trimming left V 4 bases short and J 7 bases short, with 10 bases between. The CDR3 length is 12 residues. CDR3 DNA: TGTGCCAGCAGTGGACACCACGGTGGCTACACCTTC. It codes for CASSGHHGGYTF.

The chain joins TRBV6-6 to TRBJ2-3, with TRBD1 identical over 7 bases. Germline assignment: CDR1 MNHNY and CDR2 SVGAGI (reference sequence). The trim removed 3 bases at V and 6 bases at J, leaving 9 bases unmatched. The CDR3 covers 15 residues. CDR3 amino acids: CASSYRTGGEDTQYF. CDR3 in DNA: TGTGCCAGCAGTTATCGGACAGGTGGAGAGGATACGCAGTATTTT.

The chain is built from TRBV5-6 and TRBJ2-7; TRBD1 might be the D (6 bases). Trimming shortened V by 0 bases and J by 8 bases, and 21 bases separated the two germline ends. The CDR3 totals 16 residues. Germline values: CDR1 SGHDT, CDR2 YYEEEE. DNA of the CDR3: TGTGCCAGCAGCTTGGCCCCGGGACACCAAATAAGTAAGCAGTACTTC. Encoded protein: CASSLAPGHQISKQYF.

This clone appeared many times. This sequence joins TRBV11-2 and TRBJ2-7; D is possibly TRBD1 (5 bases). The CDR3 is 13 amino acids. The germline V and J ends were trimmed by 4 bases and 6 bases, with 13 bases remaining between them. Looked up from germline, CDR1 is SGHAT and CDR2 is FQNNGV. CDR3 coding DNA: TGTGCCAGCAGCTGGACAACGGATGGCGAGCAGTACTTC. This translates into CASSWTTDGEQYF.

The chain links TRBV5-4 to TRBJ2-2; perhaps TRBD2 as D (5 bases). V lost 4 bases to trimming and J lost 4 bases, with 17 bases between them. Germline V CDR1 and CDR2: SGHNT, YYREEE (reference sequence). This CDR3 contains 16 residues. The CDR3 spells CASSPAGGRGTGELFF. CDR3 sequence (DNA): TGTGCCAGCAGCCCGGCGGGCGGTCGGGGCACCGGGGAGCTGTTTTTT. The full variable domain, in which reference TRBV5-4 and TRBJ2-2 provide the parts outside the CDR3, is ETGVTQSPTHLIKTRGQQVTLRCSSQSGHNTVSWYQQALGQGPQFIFQYYREEENGRGNFPPRFSGLQFPNYSSELNVNALELDDSALYLCASSPAGGRGTGELFFGEGSRLTVL.

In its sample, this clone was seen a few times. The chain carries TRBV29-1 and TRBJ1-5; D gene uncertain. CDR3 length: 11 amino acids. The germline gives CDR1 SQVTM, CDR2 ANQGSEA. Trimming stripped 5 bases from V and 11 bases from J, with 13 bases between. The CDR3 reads CSVTSGRAQHF. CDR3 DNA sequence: TGCAGCGTTACTAGTGGAAGGGCCCAGCATTTT.

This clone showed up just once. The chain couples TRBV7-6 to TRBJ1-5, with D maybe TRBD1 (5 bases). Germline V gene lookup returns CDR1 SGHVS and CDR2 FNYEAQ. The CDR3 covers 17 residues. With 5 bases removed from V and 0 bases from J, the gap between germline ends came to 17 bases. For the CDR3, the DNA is TGTGCCAGCAGCCTCACCTCAGGGACTTATAGCAATCAGCCCCAGCATTTT. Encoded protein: CASSLTSGTYSNQPQHF.

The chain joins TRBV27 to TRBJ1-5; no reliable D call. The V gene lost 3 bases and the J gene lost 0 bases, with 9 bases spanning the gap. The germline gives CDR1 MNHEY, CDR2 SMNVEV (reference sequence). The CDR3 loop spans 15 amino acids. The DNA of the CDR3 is TGTGCCAGCAGTTTCCACATGAATAGCAATCAGCCCCAGCATTTT. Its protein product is CASSFHMNSNQPQHF.

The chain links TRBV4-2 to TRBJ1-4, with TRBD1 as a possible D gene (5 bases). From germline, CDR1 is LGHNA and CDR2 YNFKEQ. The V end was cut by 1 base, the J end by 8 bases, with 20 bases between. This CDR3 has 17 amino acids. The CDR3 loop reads CASSQVVPQAYGEKLFF. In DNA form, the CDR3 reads TGTGCCAGCAGCCAAGTCGTTCCACAGGCGTACGGCGAAAAACTGTTTTTT.

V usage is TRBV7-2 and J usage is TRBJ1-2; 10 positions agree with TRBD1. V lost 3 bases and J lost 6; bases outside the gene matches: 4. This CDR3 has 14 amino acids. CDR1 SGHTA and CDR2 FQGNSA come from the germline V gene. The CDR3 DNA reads TGTGCCAGCAGCTTCTTGGACAGGGGGAATGGCTACACCTTC. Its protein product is CASSFLDRGNGYTF.

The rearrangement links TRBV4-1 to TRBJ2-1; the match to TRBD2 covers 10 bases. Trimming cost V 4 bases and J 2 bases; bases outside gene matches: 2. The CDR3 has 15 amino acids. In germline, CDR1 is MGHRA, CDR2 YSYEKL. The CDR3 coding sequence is TGCGCCAGCAGCCGAAGCGGGGGGGCCTACAATGAGCAGTTCTTC. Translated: CASSRSGGAYNEQFF.

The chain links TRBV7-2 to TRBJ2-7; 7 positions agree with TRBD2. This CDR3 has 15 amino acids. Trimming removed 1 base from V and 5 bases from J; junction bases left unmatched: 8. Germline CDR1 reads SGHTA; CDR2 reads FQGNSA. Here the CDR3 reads CASSLEAGAPHEQYF. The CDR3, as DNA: TGTGCCAGCAGCTTAGAGGCGGGAGCCCCCCACGAGCAGTACTTC. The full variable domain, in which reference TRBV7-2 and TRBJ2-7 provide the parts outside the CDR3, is GAGVSQSPSNKVTEKGKDVELRCDPISGHTALYWYRQSLGQGLEFLIYFQGNSAPDKSGLPSDRFSAERTGGSVSTLTIQRTQQEDSAVYLCASSLEAGAPHEQYFGPGTRLTVT.

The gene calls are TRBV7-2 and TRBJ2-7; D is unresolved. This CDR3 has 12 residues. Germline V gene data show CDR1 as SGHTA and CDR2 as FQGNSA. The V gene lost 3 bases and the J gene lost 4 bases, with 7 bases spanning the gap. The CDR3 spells CASSFPGYEQYF. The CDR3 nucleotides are TGTGCCAGCAGCTTCCCCGGTTACGAGCAGTACTTC.

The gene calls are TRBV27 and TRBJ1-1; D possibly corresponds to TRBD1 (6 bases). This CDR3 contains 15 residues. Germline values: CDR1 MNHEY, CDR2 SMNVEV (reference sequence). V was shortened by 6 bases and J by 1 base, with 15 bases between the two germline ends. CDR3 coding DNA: TGTGCCAGCAGACGGCCCGGGACACAGAACACTGAAGCTTTCTTT. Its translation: CASRRPGTQNTEAFF.

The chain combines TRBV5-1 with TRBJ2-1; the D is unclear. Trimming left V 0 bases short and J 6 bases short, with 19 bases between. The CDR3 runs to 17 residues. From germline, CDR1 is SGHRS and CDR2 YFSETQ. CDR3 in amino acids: CASSLVSGIPSGNEQFF. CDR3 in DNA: TGCGCCAGCAGCTTGGTGTCAGGTATACCATCCGGCAATGAGCAGTTCTTC.

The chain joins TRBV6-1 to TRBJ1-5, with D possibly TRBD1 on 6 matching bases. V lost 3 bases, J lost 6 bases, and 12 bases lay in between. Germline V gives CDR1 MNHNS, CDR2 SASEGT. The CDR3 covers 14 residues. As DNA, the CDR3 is TGTGCCAGCAGTGAGGCAGGGGCCGGTCAGCCCCAGCATTTT. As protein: CASSEAGAGQPQHF.

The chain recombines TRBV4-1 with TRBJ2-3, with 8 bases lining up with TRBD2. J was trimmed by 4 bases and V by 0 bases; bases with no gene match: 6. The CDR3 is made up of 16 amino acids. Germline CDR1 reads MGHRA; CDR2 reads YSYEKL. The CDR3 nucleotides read TGCGCCAGCAGCCAAGATAGGGGGACTAGGGCAGATACGCAGTATTTT. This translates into CASSQDRGTRADTQYF.

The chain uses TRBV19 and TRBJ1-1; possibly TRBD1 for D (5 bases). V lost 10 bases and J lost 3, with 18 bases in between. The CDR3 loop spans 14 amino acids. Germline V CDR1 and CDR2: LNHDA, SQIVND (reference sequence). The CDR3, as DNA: TGTGCCACCCCGAGTGGGCGGGGGGACACTGAAGCTTTCTTT. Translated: CATPSGRGDTEAFF.

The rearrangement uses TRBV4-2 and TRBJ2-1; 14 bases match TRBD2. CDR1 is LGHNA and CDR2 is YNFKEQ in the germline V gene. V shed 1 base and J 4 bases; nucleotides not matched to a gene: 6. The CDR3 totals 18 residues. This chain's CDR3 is CASSQAGLAGETYNEQFF. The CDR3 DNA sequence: TGTGCCAGCAGCCAAGCGGGACTAGCGGGAGAAACATACAATGAGCAGTTCTTC.

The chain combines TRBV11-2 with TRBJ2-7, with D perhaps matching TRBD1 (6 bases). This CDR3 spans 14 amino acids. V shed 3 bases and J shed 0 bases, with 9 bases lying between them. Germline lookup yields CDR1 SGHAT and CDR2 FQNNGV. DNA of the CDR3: TGTGCCAGCAGCTTTGACAGGAGCTCCTACGAGCAGTACTTC. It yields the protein CASSFDRSSYEQYF.

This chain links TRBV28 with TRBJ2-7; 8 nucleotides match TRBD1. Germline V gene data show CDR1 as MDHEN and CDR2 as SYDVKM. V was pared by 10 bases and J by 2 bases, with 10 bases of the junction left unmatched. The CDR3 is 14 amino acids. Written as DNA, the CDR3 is TGTGCCACCGGAGCTCAGGGGGCCACCTACGAGCAGTACTTC. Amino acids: CATGAQGATYEQYF.

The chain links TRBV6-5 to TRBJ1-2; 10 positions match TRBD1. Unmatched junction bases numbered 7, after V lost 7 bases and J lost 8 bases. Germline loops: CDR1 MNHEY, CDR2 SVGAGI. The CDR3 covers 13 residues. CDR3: CASTTGTGDGYTF. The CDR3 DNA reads TGTGCCAGCACAACCGGGACAGGGGACGGCTACACCTTC.

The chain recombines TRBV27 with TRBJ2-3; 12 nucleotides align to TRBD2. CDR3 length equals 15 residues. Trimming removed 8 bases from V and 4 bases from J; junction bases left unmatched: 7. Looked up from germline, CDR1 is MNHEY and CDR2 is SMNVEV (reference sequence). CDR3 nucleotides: TGTGCCAGCGCCCCTAGCGGGAGGGCGTCAGATACGCAGTATTTT. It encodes CASAPSGRASDTQYF.

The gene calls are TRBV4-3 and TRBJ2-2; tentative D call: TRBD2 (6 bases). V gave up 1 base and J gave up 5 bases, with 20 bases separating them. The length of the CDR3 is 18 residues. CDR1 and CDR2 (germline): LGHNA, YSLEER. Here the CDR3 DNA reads TGCGCCAGCAGCCAAGGCGGGGTTTTAGAAAGGCTGACCGGGGAGCTGTTTTTT. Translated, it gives CASSQGGVLERLTGELFF.